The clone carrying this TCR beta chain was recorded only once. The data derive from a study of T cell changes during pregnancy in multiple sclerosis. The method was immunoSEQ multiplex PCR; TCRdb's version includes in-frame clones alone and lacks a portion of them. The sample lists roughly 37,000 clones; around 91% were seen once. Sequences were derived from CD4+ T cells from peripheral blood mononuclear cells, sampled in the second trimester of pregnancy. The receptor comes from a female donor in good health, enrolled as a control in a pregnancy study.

This CDR3 is CAISESPMAGQETQYF. The CDR3 DNA follows: TGTGCCATCAGTGAGTCCCCCATGGCAGGGCAAGAGACCCAGTACTTC. The chain combines TRBV10-3 with TRBJ2-5, with TRBD1 as a possible D gene (5 bases). CDR3 length: 16 residues. Germline V CDR1 and CDR2: ENHRY, SYGVKD. Between the trimmed V and J ends, which lost 0 bases and 2 bases, there was a span of 13 bases.